This TCR beta chain was documented in a study of T-cell reconstitution after alpha-beta-depleted transplantation in children. The germline V and J ends were trimmed by 1 base and 3 bases, with 13 bases remaining between them. This CDR3 comprises 15 residues. Germline CDR1 and CDR2: SGHTA and FQGNSA. This clonotype appeared many times. Unique molecular identifiers were incorporated during preparation of the TCRbeta library. TCRdb fed the PCR reads into MiXCR, producing one record per CDR3 protein. The sample consists of about 610,000 distinct CDR3 sequences, approximately 10% of them appearing once. The clonotype originates from a human donor who donated a stem cell graft to a child with acute myeloid leukemia. Sequenced material: PBMCs from the stem cell graft donor, taken from the stem cell graft. The chain employs TRBV7-2 and TRBJ2-7; D is unresolved. The CDR3 nucleotides read TGTGCCAGCAGCTTAGAGGGTGTGGGTAGCTACGAGCAGTACTTC. Its translation is CASSLEGVGSYEQYF.